This T cell receptor beta chain was sequenced for a study of blood T cell repertoires in COVID-19. Study details: Acute-phase and convalescent COVID-19 samples originated in the United States, Italy and Spain. In each case, the material was cDNA or gDNA derived from T cells, B-cell-depleted T cells, or PBMCs.

The V and J ends lost 2 bases and 1 base, in that order; junction bases with no gene match: 3. From germline, CDR1 is MNHNS and CDR2 SASEGT. This CDR3 region has 16 residues. Original processing notes: Quantification of nucleated cells was approximated via reference gene primer amplification. Some clones are missing from TCRdb's copy, which holds only in-frame ones; the method was immunoSEQ multiplex PCR. That table furnishes V, J and clone size, whereas the DNA furnished D and trimming. Counted here are around 270,000 clones, less than 90% occurring once; the ten biggest clones make up 1.5%. This sequence was found in a middle-aged woman who had recovered from COVID-19. Sample: peripheral blood. V gene TRBV6-1 combines with J gene TRBJ2-5, with 11 nucleotides matching TRBD2. CDR3 region: CASSEYLAGGQETQYF. CDR3 bases: TGTGCCAGCAGTGAATATCTAGCGGGGGGCCAAGAGACCCAGTACTTC.